This is a list of T cell receptor beta chains from one sample in a study of blood T cell repertoires in COVID-19. Here immunoSEQ multiplex PCR was the method, and the copy in TCRdb shows in-frame clones only, minus some. The sample lists 140,000 to 150,000 clones, 70% to 90% seen once, with 4.5% to 6% in the top ten. The sample was peripheral blood. The receptors come from a woman aged 45-59 years with acute or convalescent COVID-19. Both conserved end residues are part of each CDR3. Fields, in order: J gene, clone size, D gene, V gene, CDR3 DNA, CDR3 protein. D genes are given only for firm matches. Clone sizes are given selectively: once, few, many, or a class where the clone is expanded.

TRBJ1-6,-,-,TRBV18,TGTGCCAGCTCACCACCAGGTGTCCCCGGGAATTCACCCCTCCACTTT,CASSPPGVPGNSPLHF
TRBJ1-4,-,-,TRBV6-6,TGTGCCAGCAGTTACGCCGACAGGCCAACTAATGAAAAACTGTTTTTT,CASSYADRPTNEKLFF
TRBJ2-2,-,TRBD1,TRBV12-5,TGTGCTAGTGGGACGGGACAGGGGGCTAATACCGGGGAGCTGTTTTTT,CASGTGQGANTGELFF
TRBJ1-1,-,TRBD1,TRBV6-5,TGTGCCAGCACTCCGGACAGGGTTAAGAACACTGAAGCTTTCTTT,CASTPDRVKNTEAFF
TRBJ1-1,few,-,TRBV5-1,TGCGCCAGCAGCTTGGGAGGGGGTAAGAACACTGAAGCTTTCTTT,CASSLGGGKNTEAFF
TRBJ1-2,-,-,TRBV2,TGTGCCAGCAGTGTAACAGACGCTAACTATGGCTACACCTTC,CASSVTDANYGYTF
TRBJ1-1,-,-,TRBV14,TGTGCCAGCAGCCCCAGGGTTTCGGGCACTGAAGCTTTCTTT,CASSPRVSGTEAFF
TRBJ1-6,-,TRBD1,TRBV7-9,TGTGCCAGCAGCTTAAGGGGGCAGGGTTCACCCCTCCACTTT,CASSLRGQGSPLHF
TRBJ1-5,few,TRBD1,TRBV27,TGTGCCAGCGCTACTTACCTGACAGGGATCCATCAGCCCCAGCATTTT,CASATYLTGIHQPQHF
TRBJ1-6,-,TRBD1,TRBV28,TGTGCCAGCAGTTTCGGCCAGGGGGCAAATTCACCCCTCCACTTT,CASSFGQGANSPLHF
TRBJ2-3,-,TRBD2,TRBV13,TGTGCCAGCAGCAGCCCTAGCGGCGCCCCCCGGGATACGCAGTATTTT,CASSSPSGAPRDTQYF
TRBJ1-4,-,-,TRBV19,TGTGCCACTAAAAGCAGGGGCCTAAATGAAAAACTGTTTTTT,CATKSRGLNEKLFF
TRBJ2-7,-,-,TRBV20-1,TGCAGTGCTAGTCGGGGACTCCACTACGAGCAGTACTTC,CSASRGLHYEQYF
TRBJ1-2,-,-,TRBV24-1,TGTGCCACCAGTGACTACGACTATGGCTACACCTTC,CATSDYDYGYTF
TRBJ2-3,-,-,TRBV9,TGTGCCAGCAGCGGCGTGATGGGGCCCACAGATACGCAGTATTTT,CASSGVMGPTDTQYF
TRBJ2-1,-,TRBD2,TRBV28,TGTGCCAGCGAGGACCTCCGCGGGGGGACCTACAATGAGCAGTTCTTC,CASEDLRGGTYNEQFF
TRBJ2-2,-,-,TRBV19,TGTGCCAGCCGGACCTCGGGGTTTTCGAACACCGGGGAGCTGTTTTTT,CASRTSGFSNTGELFF
TRBJ2-7,-,TRBD1,TRBV18,TGTGCCAGCTCACCACGACAGGGCAGTGGGAACGAGCAGTACTTC,CASSPRQGSGNEQYF
TRBJ1-2,-,-,TRBV7-2,TGTGCCAGCAGCTTAAAAGACAGGGGCTACACCTTC,CASSLKDRGYTF
TRBJ1-1,-,-,TRBV7-3,TGTGCCAGCAGCTTACACAATATGAACACTGAAGCTTTCTTT,CASSLHNMNTEAFF
TRBJ2-7,-,TRBD1,TRBV9,TGTGCCAGCAGCTTAGGACAGGGGGTTTCCTACGAGCAGTACTTC,CASSLGQGVSYEQYF
TRBJ1-6,-,-,TRBV6-5,TGTGCCAGCAGTCCCAGGACAGATAATTCACCCCTCCACTTT,CASSPRTDNSPLHF
TRBJ1-2,-,-,TRBV5-1,TGCGCCAGCAGCTTGTGGACACTCGGCGGCTACACCTTC,CASSLWTLGGYTF
TRBJ1-4,-,TRBD1,TRBV7-9,TGTGCCAGCAGCCCCGTCCCCGGGACAGGGTCTGAAAAACTGTTTTTT,CASSPVPGTGSEKLFF
TRBJ2-5,-,-,TRBV5-6,TGTGCCAGCAGCCTTCTAAGCGGGCAAGAGACCCAGTACTTC,CASSLLSGQETQYF
TRBJ1-5,-,TRBD1,TRBV2,TGTGCCAGCAGGGGGGACAGGATGAGCAATCAGCCCCAGCATTTT,CASRGDRMSNQPQHF
TRBJ2-1,-,TRBD2,TRBV27,TGTGCCAGCAGTACGGGGGGGTACAATGAGCAGTTCTTC,CASSTGGYNEQFF
TRBJ2-1,-,TRBD2,TRBV19,TGTGCCAGTAGTCCTAGCGGGGGGACGAGCTCCTACAATGAGCAGTTCTTC,CASSPSGGTSSYNEQFF
TRBJ1-1,few,-,TRBV6-2/TRBV6-3,TGTGCCAGCAGTTCTCCCGGGGGGAACACTGAAGCTTTCTTT,CASSSPGGNTEAFF